The 27 T cell receptor beta chains below all came from one sample that was sequenced in a study of T-cell reconstitution after alpha-beta-depleted transplantation in children. Unique molecular identifiers featured in how the TCRbeta library was prepared. TCRdb analysed the PCR reads with MiXCR anew, one entry per CDR3 protein. Here the sample spans tens of thousands of distinct CDR3 sequences, 15% to 20% being singletons. The material sequenced was PBMCs, mostly from graft donor cells, taken 360 days after TCRalphabeta/CD19-depleted stem cell transplant. Every receptor here comes from a male patient aged 2-10 years who had a stem cell transplant for acute lymphoblastic leukemia, so the T cells may come from the graft donor.

The rearrangement uses TRBV6-5 and TRBJ2-4; tentative D call: TRBD1 (7 bases). The CDR3 totals 16 residues. The V end lost 2 bases, the J end lost 3 bases, and 14 bases lay between the germline ends. Germline V CDR1 and CDR2: MNHEY, SVGAGI. CDR3: CASSYIPQGGKNIQYF. CDR3 DNA: TGTGCCAGCAGTTACATCCCGCAGGGGGGCAAAAACATTCAGTACTTC.

This clonotype was counted at least ten times. The chain couples TRBV7-9 to TRBJ2-3; D is unclear. The V end lost 2 bases, the J end lost 5 bases, and 8 bases lay between the germline ends. Germline V gene lookup returns CDR1 SEHNR and CDR2 FQNEAQ (reference sequence). The CDR3 runs to 13 residues. CDR3 bases: TGTGCCAGCAGCTTAAGATGGGAAGATACGCAGTATTTT. It codes for CASSLRWEDTQYF.

The rearrangement uses TRBV12-3 or TRBV12-4 and TRBJ2-4, with TRBD1 matching 9 bases. The CDR3 sequence is 18 residues long. V lost 11 bases to trimming and J lost 3 bases; unmatched junction nucleotides: 20. The CDR3: CAFSLGTGTKGVKNIQYF. Here the CDR3 DNA reads TGTGCCTTCAGTTTAGGGACAGGGACAAAGGGGGTCAAAAACATTCAGTACTTC.

This chain links TRBV6-1 with TRBJ1-2; TRBD1 matches 7 bases. V gave up 5 bases and J gave up 3 bases; unmatched junction bases: 3. CDR1 and CDR2 (germline): MNHNS, SASEGT. The CDR3 extends over 13 amino acids. In DNA, the CDR3 is TGTGCCAGCAGTCCACAGGGGTACTATGGCTACACCTTC. Translated: CASSPQGYYGYTF.

This clonotype was seen only a few times. The DNA for the CDR3 is TGCAGCGTTTCCCTTCACAGAGTTTACAATGAGCAGTTCTTC. Translated: CSVSLHRVYNEQFF. The rearrangement links TRBV29-1 to TRBJ2-1; D not resolved. CDR1 and CDR2 from the germline V gene are SQVTM and ANQGSEA. Trimming stripped 5 bases from V and 4 bases from J, with 15 bases between. There are 14 residues in the CDR3.

The V call is TRBV7-9, the J call TRBJ2-5, with a possible D match to TRBD2 (5 bases). The CDR3 is made up of 12 amino acids. V was shortened by 5 bases and J by 7 bases, with 11 bases between the two germline ends. Germline V gene lookup returns CDR1 SEHNR and CDR2 FQNEAQ (reference sequence). Written as DNA, the CDR3 is TGTGCCAGCAGCACGGGGTCGGGGACCCAGTACTTC. Amino acids: CASSTGSGTQYF.

This chain connects TRBV14 to TRBJ2-7; the match to TRBD1 covers 7 bases. With 4 bases clipped from V and 2 bases from J, the junction kept 5 bases outside the gene matches. The CDR3 spans 14 residues. CDR1 SGHDN and CDR2 FVKESK come from the germline V gene. The CDR3 reads CASSPYRGTYEQYF. The CDR3 DNA is TGTGCCAGCAGCCCCTACAGGGGAACCTACGAGCAGTACTTC. The entire variable domain, with the rest obtained from reference TRBV14 and TRBJ2-7, is as follows: EAGVTQFPSHSVIEKGQTVTLRCDPISGHDNLYWYRRVMGKEIKFLLHFVKESKQDESGMPNNRFLAERTGGTYSTLKVQPAELEDSGVYFCASSPYRGTYEQYFGPGTRLTVT.

The rearrangement links TRBV12-3 or TRBV12-4 to TRBJ1-1, with 7 bases aligning to TRBD1. There are 14 residues in the CDR3. With V trimmed by 6 bases and J by 6 bases, 10 bases remained unmatched. The CDR3, as DNA: TGTGCCAGCAGACCTCATTCAGGGGGGGCTGAAGCTTTCTTT. Translating it yields CASRPHSGGAEAFF.

A few counts support this clonotype. This chain links TRBV6-5 with TRBJ2-7; no reliable D call. The germline V and J ends were trimmed by 2 bases and 0 bases, with 8 bases remaining between them. The CDR3 is 14 amino acids. CDR1 is MNHEY and CDR2 is SVGAGI in the germline V gene. CDR3 DNA sequence: TGTGCCAGCAGTTACGGCGCCTCCTCCTACGAGCAGTACTTC. This translates into CASSYGASSYEQYF.

This clonotype has more than one count but fewer than ten. This chain uses TRBV5-1 with TRBJ2-1; no firm D call. The germline V and J ends were trimmed by 4 bases and 0 bases, with 14 bases remaining between them. The CDR3 is 16 amino acids. Looked up from germline, CDR1 is SGHRS and CDR2 is YFSETQ. The CDR3 region has the DNA TGCGCCAGCAGCCGTGGGCCCGTCGTCTCCTACAATGAGCAGTTCTTC. Translating it yields CASSRGPVVSYNEQFF.

V gene TRBV7-2 combines with J gene TRBJ2-5, with TRBD2 matching 10 bases. After removal of 2 bases from V and 4 bases from J, the junction contained 4 bases not matched to a gene. Germline loops: CDR1 SGHTA, CDR2 FQGNSA. This CDR3 has 15 amino acids. In DNA form, the CDR3 reads TGTGCCAGCAGCTTACCTAGCGGGAGAATAGAGACCCAGTACTTC. Translating it yields CASSLPSGRIETQYF.

This clonotype was detected a few times. The chain employs TRBV29-1 and TRBJ2-1; TRBD2 matches at 10 bases. Losses at the gene ends were 5 bases for V and 0 bases for J; bases not matched to a gene: 7. Germline V gives CDR1 SQVTM, CDR2 ANQGSEA. The CDR3 loop spans 16 amino acids. CDR3 loop: CSVPSGSFVSYNEQFF. The CDR3 coding sequence is TGCAGCGTTCCTAGCGGGAGTTTCGTCTCCTACAATGAGCAGTTCTTC.

This clonotype has at least ten counts. This chain uses TRBV5-5 with TRBJ2-5, with D possibly TRBD1 on 6 matching bases. Per the germline V gene, CDR1 is SGHKS and CDR2 is YYEKEE (reference sequence). This CDR3 has 13 amino acids. Trimming took 2 bases from V and 5 from J, leaving 10 bases between them. The CDR3, as DNA: TGTGCCAGCAGCTTACAGGGTACGGAGACCCAGTACTTC. Translation gives CASSLQGTETQYF.

This sequence joins TRBV12-3 or TRBV12-4 and TRBJ2-7; no reliable D call. The CDR3 has 12 residues. V lost 6 bases, J lost 3 bases, and 9 bases lay in between. This chain's CDR3 is CASSRQGYEQYF. The CDR3 DNA sequence: TGTGCCAGCAGCCGCCAAGGCTACGAGCAGTACTTC.

This chain joins TRBV5-6 and TRBJ2-7, with TRBD2 matching over 11 bases. CDR3 length equals 15 residues. The junction had 1 base not matched to a gene; V was cut back by 0 bases and J by 2 bases. From germline, CDR1 is SGHDT and CDR2 YYEEEE. CDR3 in DNA: TGTGCCAGCAGCTTGGGGGGACTAGCGGCCTACGAGCAGTACTTC. This translates into CASSLGGLAAYEQYF.

The sample holds a few counts of this clonotype. J is TRBJ2-1 and V is TRBV5-6; 8 bases line up with TRBD2. CDR1 is SGHDT, CDR2 YYEEEE, per germline. Losses at the gene ends were 0 bases for V and 4 bases for J; bases not matched to a gene: 6. The CDR3 totals 16 residues. CDR3 coding DNA: TGTGCCAGCAGCTTGGAGCGACTAGCGTCTTACAATGAGCAGTTCTTC. Amino acid sequence: CASSLERLASYNEQFF.

This clonotype came up a few times. V gene TRBV5-1 combines with J gene TRBJ2-7; D is uncertain. V was pared by 4 bases and J by 2 bases, with 10 bases between. Per germline, CDR1 SGHRS and CDR2 YFSETQ. The CDR3 covers 13 residues. The DNA of the CDR3 is TGCGCCAGCAGCATCTACAGTACCTACGAGCAGTACTTC. Protein: CASSIYSTYEQYF.

This chain uses TRBV5-6 with TRBJ2-1; 14 bases are shared with TRBD2. The germline CDR1 and CDR2 sequences are SGHDT and YYEEEE. V lost 2 bases to trimming and J lost 4 bases; unmatched junction nucleotides: 2. CDR3 length: 16 amino acids. The CDR3 nucleotides are TGTGCCAGCAGCTTTAGGACTAGCGGGGGGTACAATGAGCAGTTCTTC. This translates into CASSFRTSGGYNEQFF.

The table lists this clonotype with many counts. The chain employs TRBV7-9 and TRBJ2-7; tentatively, D is TRBD2 (6 bases). The V gene lost 5 bases and the J gene lost 3 bases, with 11 bases spanning the gap. Germline CDR1 SEHNR, CDR2 FQNEAQ (reference sequence). The CDR3 extends over 13 amino acids. The DNA of the CDR3 is TGTGCCAGCAGCCTGGGACTCTACTACGAGCAGTACTTC. It is translated as CASSLGLYYEQYF.

This clonotype was seen a few times. The chain links TRBV4-1 to TRBJ2-1, with 8 bases aligning to TRBD1. This CDR3 contains 13 residues. Germline CDR1 reads MGHRA; CDR2 reads YSYEKL. J was trimmed by 9 bases and V by 5 bases; bases with no gene match: 6. The CDR3, as DNA: TGCGCCAGCAGCTCCAGGGGGCCCAGTGAGCAGTTCTTC. Protein sequence: CASSSRGPSEQFF.

V gene TRBV20-1 combines with J gene TRBJ1-2; D might be TRBD1 (6 bases). The CDR3 runs to 13 residues. CDR1 is DFQATT, CDR2 SNEGSKA, per germline (reference sequence). The V end lost 5 bases, the J end lost 4 bases, and 14 bases lay between the germline ends. Written as DNA, the CDR3 is TGCAGTGCTCCGAACAGGGCCTCCTATGGCTACACCTTC. Translated: CSAPNRASYGYTF.

J is TRBJ2-5 and V is TRBV20-1; D unresolved. The CDR3 has 10 amino acids. CDR1 is DFQATT and CDR2 is SNEGSKA in the germline V gene (reference sequence). V was cut by 3 bases and J by 4 bases, with 3 bases left in between. CDR3: CSARGETQYF. The CDR3 DNA reads as TGCAGTGCTAGGGGAGAGACCCAGTACTTC.

The genes are TRBV6-5 and TRBJ1-2; D is undetermined. Germline assignment: CDR1 MNHEY and CDR2 SVGAGI. This CDR3 region has 11 residues. Deletions cut 10 bases from V and 0 bases from J, with 6 bases between. The CDR3 is CATTANYGYTF. As DNA, the CDR3 is TGTGCCACGACTGCTAACTATGGCTACACCTTC.

In this sample, this clonotype turned up once. The chain uses TRBV4-2 and TRBJ2-5; TRBD2 agrees at 11 bases. In germline, CDR1 is LGHNA, CDR2 YNFKEQ. J lost 2 bases, V lost 0 bases, and 8 bases had no gene match. The CDR3 totals 18 residues. The CDR3 here is CASSQDSIAGGPQETQYF. CDR3 bases: TGTGCCAGCAGCCAAGATTCGATAGCGGGAGGGCCACAAGAGACCCAGTACTTC.

Only a few counts were recorded for this clonotype. The rearrangement uses TRBV10-2 and TRBJ2-2, with D uncertain. Germline CDR1 is WSHSY and CDR2 is SAAADI. CDR3 size: 12 residues. V lost 6 bases and J 7 bases, leaving 9 bases between the germline ends. CDR3 amino acids: CASSLIGGELFF. The CDR3 region has the DNA TGCGCCAGCAGCCTGATCGGCGGGGAGCTGTTTTTT.

This chain connects TRBV27 to TRBJ2-3; possible D gene TRBD2, 6 bases. Germline V gene lookup returns CDR1 MNHEY and CDR2 SMNVEV (reference sequence). The CDR3 consists of 14 residues. V was trimmed by 2 bases and J by 1 base, leaving 7 bases between them. The CDR3 DNA follows: TGTGCCAGCAGTTTAACGGGAGGCACAGATACGCAGTATTTT. Its translation is CASSLTGGTDTQYF.

This clonotype was observed a few times. This chain uses TRBV4-2 with TRBJ2-7; 8 bases align to TRBD1. The germline V gene has CDR1 LGHNA and CDR2 YNFKEQ. Losses at the gene ends were 1 base for V and 3 bases for J; bases not matched to a gene: 5. This CDR3 comprises 15 residues. CDR3 coding DNA: TGTGCCAGCAGCCAAGTGGACAGGGATGTCTACGAGCAGTACTTC. It yields the protein CASSQVDRDVYEQYF.